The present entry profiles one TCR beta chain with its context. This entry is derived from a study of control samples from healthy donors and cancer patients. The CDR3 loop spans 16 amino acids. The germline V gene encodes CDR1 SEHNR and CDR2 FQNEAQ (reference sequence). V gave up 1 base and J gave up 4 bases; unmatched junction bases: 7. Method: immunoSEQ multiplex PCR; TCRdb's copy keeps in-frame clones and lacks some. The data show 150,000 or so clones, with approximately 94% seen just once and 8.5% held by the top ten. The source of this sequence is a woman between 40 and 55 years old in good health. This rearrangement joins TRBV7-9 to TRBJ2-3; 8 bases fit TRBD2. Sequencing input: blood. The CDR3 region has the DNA TGTGCCAGCAGCTTAGACGGCGGGAGGAAGGCAGATACGCAGTATTTT. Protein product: CASSLDGGRKADTQYF.